Listed here are 26 T cell receptor beta chains from one sample, sequenced in a study of regulatory T cells in long-lasting Graves disease. Time point meaning: persistent/refractory GD, antithyroid drugs over 5 years with positive TRAb. PBMC RNA was the source of the TCR library. Arm-PCR of CDR3 regions and iRepertoire HTBI primers were used to build TCR beta libraries. TCRdb independently ran MiXCR on the multiplex PCR reads; one entry per CDR3 protein. The sample lists roughly 500,000 distinct CDR3 sequences; around a fifth were seen once. Sample: peripheral blood mononuclear cells (PBMCs), taken when the disease was refractory, from a patient treated with antithyroid drugs. Receptor source: a female donor with Graves disease.

This clonotype has a count of ten or more. V gene TRBV28 combines with J gene TRBJ2-2; D assignment may be TRBD1 or TRBD2 (6 bases each). Trimming took 2 bases from V and 6 from J, leaving 19 bases between them. Germline CDR1 MDHEN, CDR2 SYDVKM. This CDR3 contains 17 residues. CDR3 sequence reads: CASSLRRGAFEAGELFF. CDR3 DNA sequence: TGTGCCAGCAGTTTACGGAGGGGGGCGTTTGAGGCCGGGGAGCTGTTTTTT.

This clonotype was counted many times. This chain links TRBV28 with TRBJ1-2, with 8 bases that match TRBD1. There are 12 residues in the CDR3. CDR1 MDHEN and CDR2 SYDVKM come from the germline V gene. V dropped 10 bases and J dropped 7; count of bases not matched to a gene: 8. The CDR3 protein is CATGQGAIGYTF. The CDR3 nucleotides read TGTGCCACCGGCCAGGGGGCGATTGGCTACACCTTC.

This clonotype was picked up many times. The V and J genes are TRBV12-3 or TRBV12-4 and TRBJ1-5; D call uncertain. The CDR3 totals 14 residues. Between the trimmed V and J ends, which lost 1 base and 6 bases, there was a span of 10 bases. CDR3 protein: CASSLGGIVQPQHF. The CDR3 DNA sequence: TGTGCCAGCAGTTTAGGGGGTATCGTTCAGCCCCAGCATTTT.

This clonotype was counted only a few times. The gene calls are TRBV4-1 and TRBJ2-7, with D maybe TRBD1 (5 bases). Germline CDR1 MGHRA, CDR2 YSYEKL. The CDR3 totals 15 residues. Trimming stripped 0 bases from V and 2 bases from J, with 11 bases between. The CDR3 is CASSQEYSGTYEQYF. CDR3 DNA: TGCGCCAGCAGCCAAGAGTACTCAGGGACCTACGAGCAGTACTTC.

The CDR3 loop is CATQDGPAGGPETQYF. For the CDR3, the DNA is TGTGCCACCCAAGATGGACCAGCGGGAGGGCCAGAGACCCAGTACTTC. This sequence joins TRBV7-6 and TRBJ2-5; 10 positions match TRBD2. Trimming cost V 10 bases and J 4 bases; bases outside gene matches: 15. Germline CDR1 reads SGHVS; CDR2 reads FNYEAQ. The CDR3 has 16 residues. Based on the CDR3 plus reference TRBV7-6 and TRBJ2-5, the full variable domain is GAGVSQSPRYKVTKRGQDVALRCDPISGHVSLYWYRQALGQGPEFLTYFNYEAQQDKSGLPNDRFSAERPEGSISTLTIQRTEQRDSAMYRCATQDGPAGGPETQYFGPGTRLLVL.

This clonotype was detected a few times. The CDR3: CASSLGGTGTIQPQHF. The DNA of the CDR3 is TGTGCCAGCAGCTTAGGTGGGACAGGGACCATTCAGCCCCAGCATTTT. The chain uses TRBV7-9 and TRBJ1-5; 9 nucleotides agree with TRBD1. In germline, CDR1 is SEHNR, CDR2 FQNEAQ (reference sequence). This CDR3 is 16 amino acids long. Trimming at V came to 1 base and at J to 6 bases, leaving 7 bases not matched to a gene.

This clonotype was counted ten times or more. The chain carries TRBV2 and TRBJ2-1; the match to TRBD1 covers 9 bases. The germline gives CDR1 SNHLY, CDR2 FYNNEI. The CDR3 runs to 13 residues. V trimming: 6 bases; J trimming: 4 bases; junction bases outside the gene matches: 1. CDR3: CASRGTGYNEQFF. The CDR3 coding sequence is TGTGCCAGCAGGGGGACAGGGTACAATGAGCAGTTCTTC.

V usage is TRBV3-1 and J usage is TRBJ2-7, with 9 bases aligning to TRBD1. Germline-derived CDR1 and CDR2 are LGHDT and YNNKEL (reference sequence). The J segment lost 3 bases and the V segment lost 5 bases, leaving 8 bases of the junction unmatched. The CDR3 spans 15 residues. The CDR3 reads CASSSRTGAIYEQYF. CDR3 nucleotide sequence: TGTGCCAGCAGCTCCAGGACAGGGGCCATCTACGAGCAGTACTTC.

V is TRBV19 and J is TRBJ2-2, with TRBD1 matching 10 bases. There are 15 residues in the CDR3. The germline V gene has CDR1 LNHDA and CDR2 SQIVND (reference sequence). V shed 4 bases, J shed 4 bases, and the junction held 3 bases outside the gene matches. As DNA, the CDR3 is TGTGCCAGTAGTAAGGGGACAGGGGCCACCGGGGAGCTGTTTTTT. It codes for CASSKGTGATGELFF.

Details on this clonotype: Given a much more abundant clone one base away, this may be a read error. The CDR3 DNA reads TGTGCCAGCAGTGATTCAGGGGGCGCCCCCTTTGGCACTGAAGCTTTCTTT. Its protein is CASSDSGGAPFGTEAFF. This rearrangement joins TRBV27 to TRBJ1-1; 8 nucleotides match TRBD1. The ends lost 5 bases at V and 4 bases at J; junction bases unmatched: 15. Germline CDR1 reads MNHEY; CDR2 reads SMNVEV (reference sequence). The length of the CDR3 is 17 residues.

This sequence joins TRBV28 and TRBJ2-1; D is uncertain. The germline V gene encodes CDR1 MDHEN and CDR2 SYDVKM. V was pared by 8 bases and J by 5 bases, with 10 bases between. The CDR3 contains 12 residues. The CDR3 region has the DNA TGTGCCAGCGGGGTTGGGGACAATGAGCAGTTCTTC. Translation gives CASGVGDNEQFF.

In its sample, this clonotype was seen many times. J is TRBJ2-7 and V is TRBV28; TRBD2 agrees at 10 bases. This CDR3 is 14 amino acids long. V lost 8 bases and J lost 3; bases outside the gene matches: 7. Germline values: CDR1 MDHEN, CDR2 SYDVKM. CDR3 amino acids: CASEIAGGYYEQYF. The CDR3 DNA reads TGTGCCAGCGAGATAGCGGGAGGATACTACGAGCAGTACTTC.

This clonotype turned up a few times. The rearrangement joins TRBV5-1 to TRBJ2-5; 11 bases are a match to TRBD2. V shed 5 bases, J shed 3 bases, and the junction held 12 bases outside the gene matches. The germline gives CDR1 SGHRS, CDR2 YFSETQ. This CDR3 region has 17 residues. The CDR3 protein is CASRGSGRAGTKETQYF. Written as DNA, the CDR3 is TGCGCCAGCAGAGGTAGCGGGAGGGCCGGTACCAAAGAGACCCAGTACTTC.

This clonotype was picked up many times. The chain joins TRBV28 to TRBJ2-7, with D tentatively TRBD1 (5 bases). Deletions cut 2 bases from V and 5 bases from J, with 7 bases between. CDR1 MDHEN and CDR2 SYDVKM come from the germline V gene. This CDR3 is built from 12 residues. The CDR3 DNA is TGTGCCAGCAGTTTAACACAGGACGAGCAGTACTTC. Translating it yields CASSLTQDEQYF.

This clonotype was detected many times. This sequence joins TRBV6-1 and TRBJ1-5; TRBD1 matches at 8 bases. Germline trimming cut 4 bases from V and 1 base from J; bases unmatched to any gene: 3. CDR1 is MNHNS and CDR2 is SASEGT in the germline V gene. The CDR3 is 15 amino acids. The DNA of the CDR3 is TGTGCCAGCAGTGTCCACAGGGGGAGCAATCAGCCCCAGCATTTT. It encodes CASSVHRGSNQPQHF.

This clonotype occurred many times. CDR3 bases: TGTGCCAGCAGCATCAACAGTGAAAAACTGTTTTTT. Its translation is CASSINSEKLFF. The genes are TRBV11-2 and TRBJ1-4; D remains ambiguous. Germline V gives CDR1 SGHAT, CDR2 FQNNGV. V lost 5 bases and J 7 bases, leaving 8 bases between the germline ends. This CDR3 region has 12 residues. The full variable domain, with the rest looked up from reference TRBV11-2 and TRBJ1-4, is EAGVAQSPRYKIIEKRQSVAFWCNPISGHATLYWYQQILGQGPKLLIQFQNNGVVDDSQLPKDRFSAERLKGVDSTLKIQPAKLEDSAVYLCASSINSEKLFFGSGTQLSVL.

The V and J genes are TRBV28 and TRBJ1-3; TRBD1 agrees at 9 bases. The germline CDR1 and CDR2 sequences are MDHEN and SYDVKM. V was clipped by 5 bases and J by 0 bases; unmatched bases: 11. This CDR3 spans 18 amino acids. The DNA for the CDR3 is TGTGCCAGCAGTCCCCCGCCGGGACAGGGTTACTCTGGAAACACCATATATTTT. As protein: CASSPPPGQGYSGNTIYF.

This clonotype was recorded at least ten times. This chain uses TRBV24-1 with TRBJ1-5; D gene uncertain. Per the germline V gene, CDR1 is KGHDR and CDR2 is SFDVKD. Trimming stripped 5 bases from V and 5 bases from J, with 12 bases between. This CDR3 contains 14 residues. In DNA form, the CDR3 reads TGTGCCACCAGTGGTACCGGGGTTTATCAGCCCCAGCATTTT. Amino acids: CATSGTGVYQPQHF.

The gene calls are TRBV20-1 and TRBJ1-1; D not resolved. Between the trimmed V and J ends, which lost 1 base and 0 bases, there was a span of 9 bases. Germline CDR1 DFQATT, CDR2 SNEGSKA (reference sequence). CDR3 length: 14 residues. In nucleotides, the CDR3 is TGCAGTGCTAGAGGGGTGTTCATGAACACTGAAGCTTTCTTT. Encoded protein: CSARGVFMNTEAFF.

This clonotype was seen only a few times. The CDR3 nucleotides read TGCGCCAGCAGCCCGACTAGCGGGTTTACCGGGGAGCTGTTTTTT. Protein sequence: CASSPTSGFTGELFF. V usage is TRBV5-1 and J usage is TRBJ2-2, with TRBD2 matching over 10 bases. Germline V lookup: CDR1 SGHRS, CDR2 YFSETQ. Germline trimming cut 4 bases from V and 5 bases from J; bases unmatched to any gene: 5. The CDR3 loop spans 15 amino acids.

The genes are TRBV19 and TRBJ2-5, with D possibly TRBD1 on 5 matching bases. Trimming cost V 10 bases and J 2 bases, with 14 bases left between them. CDR3 length: 13 residues. Looked up from germline, CDR1 is LNHDA and CDR2 is SQIVND (reference sequence). The CDR3, as DNA: TGTGCCACTAGGGGCAGATTACAAGAGACCCAGTACTTC. Amino acid sequence: CATRGRLQETQYF. Together with reference TRBV19 and TRBJ2-5, the CDR3 gives the full variable domain: DGGITQSPKYLFRKEGQNVTLSCEQNLNHDAMYWYRQDPGQGLRLIYYSQIVNDFQKGDIAEGYSVSREKKESFPLTVTSAQKNPTAFYLCATRGRLQETQYFGPGTRLLVL.

This clonotype was seen many times. The CDR3 bases are TGTGCCAGCAGTACTCGACTAGCGGGCGCACCGGGGGAGACCCAGTACTTC. This sequence encodes CASSTRLAGAPGETQYF. This chain joins TRBV6-5 and TRBJ2-5, with TRBD2 matching over 10 bases. V dropped 5 bases and J dropped 5; count of bases not matched to a gene: 14. The CDR3 spans 17 residues. Germline V gives CDR1 MNHEY, CDR2 SVGAGI.

The chain carries TRBV20-1 and TRBJ1-5; possibly TRBD1 for D (6 bases). Per the germline V gene, CDR1 is DFQATT and CDR2 is SNEGSKA (reference sequence). The V gene lost 3 bases and the J gene lost 1 base, with 13 bases spanning the gap. The CDR3 consists of 15 residues. The CDR3 is CSARSGTPSNQPQHF. The CDR3 nucleotides read TGCAGTGCTAGGTCCGGGACACCGAGCAATCAGCCCCAGCATTTT.

This clonotype was counted ten times or more. The chain carries TRBV28 and TRBJ2-6; D remains ambiguous. This CDR3 comprises 18 residues. CDR1 and CDR2 (germline): MDHEN, SYDVKM. The ends were cut back, 2 bases at V and 4 bases at J, with 18 bases in the middle. The CDR3 loop is CASSLTGPTTAGANVLTF. In DNA form, the CDR3 reads TGTGCCAGCAGTTTAACCGGGCCAACCACCGCCGGGGCCAACGTCCTGACTTTC.

The rearrangement joins TRBV6-5 to TRBJ2-2; no definite D call. The CDR3 totals 13 residues. CDR1 and CDR2 from the germline V gene are MNHEY and SVGAGI. Trimming removed 2 bases at V and 4 bases at J, with 5 bases between. CDR3 DNA sequence: TGTGCCAGCAGTTACGATCCCACCGGGGAGCTGTTTTTT. Amino acids: CASSYDPTGELFF.

This clonotype was counted many times. The chain links TRBV5-1 to TRBJ2-7, with 7 positions matching TRBD1. V lost 4 bases and J lost 3; bases outside the gene matches: 7. Per germline, CDR1 SGHRS and CDR2 YFSETQ. This CDR3 has 14 amino acids. The CDR3 sequence: CASSPSTGNYEQYF. The CDR3 coding sequence is TGCGCCAGCAGCCCATCGACAGGGAACTACGAGCAGTACTTC.